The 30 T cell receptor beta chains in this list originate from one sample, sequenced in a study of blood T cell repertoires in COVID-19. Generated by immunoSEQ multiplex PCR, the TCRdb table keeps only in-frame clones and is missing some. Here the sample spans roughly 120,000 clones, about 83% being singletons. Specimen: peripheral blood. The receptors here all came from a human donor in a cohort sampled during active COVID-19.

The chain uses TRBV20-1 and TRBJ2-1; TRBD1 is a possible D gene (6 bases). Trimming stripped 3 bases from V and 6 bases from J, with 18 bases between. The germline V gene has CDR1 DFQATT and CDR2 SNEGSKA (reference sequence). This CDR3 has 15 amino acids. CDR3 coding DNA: TGCAGTGCTAGTGTTCCTCGTGGGGGCCTCAATGAGCAGTTCTTC. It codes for CSASVPRGGLNEQFF.

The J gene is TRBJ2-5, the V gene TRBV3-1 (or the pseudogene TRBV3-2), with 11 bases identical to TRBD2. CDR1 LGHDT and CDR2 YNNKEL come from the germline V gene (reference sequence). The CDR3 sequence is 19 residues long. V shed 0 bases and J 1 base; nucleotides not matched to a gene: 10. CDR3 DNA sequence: TGTGCCAGCAGCCAAGATCCCGGACGACTAGCGGGGTTCCAAGAGACCCAGTACTTC. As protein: CASSQDPGRLAGFQETQYF.

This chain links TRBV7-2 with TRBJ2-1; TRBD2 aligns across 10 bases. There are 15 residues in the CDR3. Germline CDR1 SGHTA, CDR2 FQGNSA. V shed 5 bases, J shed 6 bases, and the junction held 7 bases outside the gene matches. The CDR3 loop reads CASSGGVAGGNEQFF. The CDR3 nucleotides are TGTGCCAGCAGCGGCGGGGTAGCGGGAGGCAATGAGCAGTTCTTC.

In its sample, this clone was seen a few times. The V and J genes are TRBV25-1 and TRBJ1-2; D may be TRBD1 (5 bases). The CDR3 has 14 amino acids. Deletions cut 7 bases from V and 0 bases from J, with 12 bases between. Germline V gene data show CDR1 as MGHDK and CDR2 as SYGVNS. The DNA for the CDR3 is TGTGCCAGCATGCCCCAGACAGCTAACTATGGCTACACCTTC. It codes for CASMPQTANYGYTF.

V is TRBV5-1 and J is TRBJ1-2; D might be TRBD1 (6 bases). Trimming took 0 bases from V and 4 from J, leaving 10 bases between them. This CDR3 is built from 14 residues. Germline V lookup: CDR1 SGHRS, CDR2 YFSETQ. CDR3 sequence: CASSLEPQGYGYTF. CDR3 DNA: TGCGCCAGCAGCTTGGAGCCACAGGGCTATGGCTACACCTTC.

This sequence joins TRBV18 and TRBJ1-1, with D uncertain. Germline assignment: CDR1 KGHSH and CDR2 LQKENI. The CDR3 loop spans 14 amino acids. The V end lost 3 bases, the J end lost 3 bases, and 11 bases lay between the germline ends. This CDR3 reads CASSPFGEDTEAFF. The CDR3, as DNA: TGTGCCAGCTCACCCTTTGGAGAAGACACTGAAGCTTTCTTT.

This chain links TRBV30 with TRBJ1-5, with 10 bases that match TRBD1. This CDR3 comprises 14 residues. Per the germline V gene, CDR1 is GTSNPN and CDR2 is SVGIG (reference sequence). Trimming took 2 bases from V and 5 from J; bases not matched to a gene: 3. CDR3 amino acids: CAWSTGTGDQPQHF. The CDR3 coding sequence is TGTGCCTGGAGTACCGGGACAGGGGATCAGCCCCAGCATTTT.

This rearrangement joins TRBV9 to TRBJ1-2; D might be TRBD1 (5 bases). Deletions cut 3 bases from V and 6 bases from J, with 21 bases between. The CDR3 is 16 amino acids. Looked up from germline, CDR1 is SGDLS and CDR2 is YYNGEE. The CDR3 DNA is TGTGCCAGCAGCGGAACCGGGACTCAGTACCTGGATGGCTACACCTTC. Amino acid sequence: CASSGTGTQYLDGYTF. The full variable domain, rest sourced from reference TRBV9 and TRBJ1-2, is DSGVTQTPKHLITATGQRVTLRCSPRSGDLSVYWYQQSLDQGLQFLIQYYNGEERAKGNILERFSAQQFPDLHSELNLSSLELGDSALYFCASSGTGTQYLDGYTFGSGTRLTVV.

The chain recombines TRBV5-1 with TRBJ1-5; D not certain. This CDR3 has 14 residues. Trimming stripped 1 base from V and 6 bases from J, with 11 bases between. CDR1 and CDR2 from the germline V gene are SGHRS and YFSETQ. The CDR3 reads CASSLRLGGQPQHF. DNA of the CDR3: TGCGCCAGCAGCTTGCGGCTCGGAGGTCAGCCCCAGCATTTT.

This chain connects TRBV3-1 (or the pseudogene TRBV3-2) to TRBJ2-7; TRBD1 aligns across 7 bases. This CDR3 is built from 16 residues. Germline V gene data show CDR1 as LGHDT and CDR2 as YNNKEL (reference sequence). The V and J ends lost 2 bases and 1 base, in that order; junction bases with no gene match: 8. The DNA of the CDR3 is TGTGCCAGCAGCCAACTTCCAGGGGGTAGGTCCTACGAGCAGTACTTC. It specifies CASSQLPGGRSYEQYF.

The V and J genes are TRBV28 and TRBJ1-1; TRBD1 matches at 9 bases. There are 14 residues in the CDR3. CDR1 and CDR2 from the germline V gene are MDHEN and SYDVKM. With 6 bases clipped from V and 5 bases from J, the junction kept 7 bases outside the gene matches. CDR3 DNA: TGTGCCAGCAGGTACACAGGGGGCAAGACTGAAGCTTTCTTT. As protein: CASRYTGGKTEAFF.

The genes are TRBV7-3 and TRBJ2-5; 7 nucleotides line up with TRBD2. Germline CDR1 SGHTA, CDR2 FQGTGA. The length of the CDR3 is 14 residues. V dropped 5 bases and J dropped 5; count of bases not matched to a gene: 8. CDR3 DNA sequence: TGTGCCAGCAGCGACAGACTAGCAGGGGAGACCCAGTACTTC. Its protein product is CASSDRLAGETQYF. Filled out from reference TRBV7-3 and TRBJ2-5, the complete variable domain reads GAGVSQTPSNKVTEKGKYVELRCDPISGHTALYWYRQSLGQGPEFLIYFQGTGAADDSGLPNDRFFAVRPEGSVSTLKIQRTERGDSAVYLCASSDRLAGETQYFGPGTRLLVL.

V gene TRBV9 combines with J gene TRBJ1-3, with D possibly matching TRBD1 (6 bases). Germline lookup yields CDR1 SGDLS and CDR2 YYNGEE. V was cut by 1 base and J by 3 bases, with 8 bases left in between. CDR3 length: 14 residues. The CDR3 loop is CASSVQGIGNTIYF. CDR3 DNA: TGTGCCAGCAGCGTACAGGGGATTGGAAACACCATATATTTT.

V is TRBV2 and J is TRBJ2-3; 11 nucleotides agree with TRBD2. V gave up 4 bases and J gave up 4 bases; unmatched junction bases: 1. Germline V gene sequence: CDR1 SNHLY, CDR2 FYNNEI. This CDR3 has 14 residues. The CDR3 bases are TGTGCCAGCAGTGTAGCGGGAGGGGCAGATACGCAGTATTTT. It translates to CASSVAGGADTQYF.

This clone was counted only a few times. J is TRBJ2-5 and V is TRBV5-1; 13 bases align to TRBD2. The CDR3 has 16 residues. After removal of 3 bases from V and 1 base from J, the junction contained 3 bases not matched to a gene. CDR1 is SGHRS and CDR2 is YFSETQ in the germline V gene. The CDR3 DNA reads TGCGCCAGCAGCTCCGGGACTAGCGGGACCCAAGAGACCCAGTACTTC. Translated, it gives CASSSGTSGTQETQYF.

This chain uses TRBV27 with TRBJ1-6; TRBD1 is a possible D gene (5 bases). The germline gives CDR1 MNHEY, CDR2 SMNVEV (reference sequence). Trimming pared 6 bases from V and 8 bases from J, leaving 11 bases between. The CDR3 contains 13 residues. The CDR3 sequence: CASRRIGDSPLHF. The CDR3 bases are TGTGCCAGCAGGAGAATAGGGGATTCACCCCTCCACTTT.

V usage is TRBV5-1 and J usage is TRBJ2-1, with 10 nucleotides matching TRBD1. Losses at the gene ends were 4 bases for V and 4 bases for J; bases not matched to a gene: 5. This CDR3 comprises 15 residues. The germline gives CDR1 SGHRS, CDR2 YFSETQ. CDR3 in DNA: TGCGCCAGCAGCGCCGGGACAGGGGCTTACAATGAGCAGTTCTTC. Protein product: CASSAGTGAYNEQFF.

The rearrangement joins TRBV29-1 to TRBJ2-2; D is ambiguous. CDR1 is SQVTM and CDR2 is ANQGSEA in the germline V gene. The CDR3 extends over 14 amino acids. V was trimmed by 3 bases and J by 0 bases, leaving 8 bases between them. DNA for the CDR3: TGCAGCGTTGAGTGGGCCGCGAACACCGGGGAGCTGTTTTTT. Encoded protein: CSVEWAANTGELFF.

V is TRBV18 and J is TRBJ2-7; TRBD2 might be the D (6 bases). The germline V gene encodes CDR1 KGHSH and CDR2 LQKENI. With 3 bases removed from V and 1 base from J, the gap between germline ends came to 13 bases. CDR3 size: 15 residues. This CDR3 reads CASSPSLGGSYEQYF. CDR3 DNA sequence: TGTGCCAGCTCACCGTCCCTAGGAGGGTCCTACGAGCAGTACTTC.

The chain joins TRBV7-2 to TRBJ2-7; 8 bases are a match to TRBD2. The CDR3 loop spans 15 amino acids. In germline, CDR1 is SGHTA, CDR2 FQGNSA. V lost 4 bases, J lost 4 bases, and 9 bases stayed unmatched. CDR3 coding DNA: TGTGCCAGCAGCTCGGGAGGGGGAAAGGTTTACGAGCAGTACTTC. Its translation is CASSSGGGKVYEQYF.

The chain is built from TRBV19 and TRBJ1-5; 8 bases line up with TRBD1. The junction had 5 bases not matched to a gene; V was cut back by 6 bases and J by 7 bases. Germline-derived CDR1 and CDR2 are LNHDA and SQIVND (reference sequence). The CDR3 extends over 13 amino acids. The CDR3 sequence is CASSTGGRQPQHF. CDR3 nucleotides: TGTGCCAGTAGCACAGGGGGTCGGCAGCCCCAGCATTTT.

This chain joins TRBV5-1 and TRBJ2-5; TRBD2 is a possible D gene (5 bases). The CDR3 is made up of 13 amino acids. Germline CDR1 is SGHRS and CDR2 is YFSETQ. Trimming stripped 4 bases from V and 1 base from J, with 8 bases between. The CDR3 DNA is TGCGCCAGCAGCCAGACTATCCAAGAGACCCAGTACTTC. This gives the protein CASSQTIQETQYF.

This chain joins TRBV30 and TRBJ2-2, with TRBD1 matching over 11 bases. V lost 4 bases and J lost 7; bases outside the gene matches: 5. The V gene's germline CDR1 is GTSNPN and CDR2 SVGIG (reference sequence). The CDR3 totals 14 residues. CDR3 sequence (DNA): TGTGCCTGGAAAGGGACAGGGGGAGTCGGGGAGCTGTTTTTT. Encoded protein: CAWKGTGGVGELFF.

In nucleotides, the CDR3 is TGTGCCAGCAGTCCTAACGCCCCAGATACGCAGTATTTT. The encoded protein is CASSPNAPDTQYF. This rearrangement joins TRBV12-3 or TRBV12-4 to TRBJ2-3, with D uncertain. The CDR3 is 13 amino acids. The V gene lost 5 bases and the J gene lost 4 bases, with 10 bases spanning the gap.

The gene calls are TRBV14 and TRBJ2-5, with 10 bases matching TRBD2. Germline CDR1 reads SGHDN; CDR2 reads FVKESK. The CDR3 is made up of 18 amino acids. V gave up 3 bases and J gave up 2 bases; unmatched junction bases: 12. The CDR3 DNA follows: TGTGCCAGCAGCCATGCCTCGGCACTAGCGGGAATACAAGAGACCCAGTACTTC. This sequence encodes CASSHASALAGIQETQYF.

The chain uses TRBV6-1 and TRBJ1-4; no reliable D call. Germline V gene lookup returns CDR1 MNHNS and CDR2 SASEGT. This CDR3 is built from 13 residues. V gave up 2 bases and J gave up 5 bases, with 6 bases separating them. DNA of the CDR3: TGTGCCAGCAGTGAAATAGAAAATGAAAAACTGTTTTTT. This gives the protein CASSEIENEKLFF.

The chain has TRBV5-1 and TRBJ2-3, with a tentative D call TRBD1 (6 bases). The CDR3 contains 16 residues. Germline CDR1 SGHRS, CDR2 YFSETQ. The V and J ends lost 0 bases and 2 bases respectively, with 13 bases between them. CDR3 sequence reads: CASSLGYRVNTDTQYF. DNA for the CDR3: TGCGCCAGCAGCTTGGGTTACAGGGTAAACACAGATACGCAGTATTTT.

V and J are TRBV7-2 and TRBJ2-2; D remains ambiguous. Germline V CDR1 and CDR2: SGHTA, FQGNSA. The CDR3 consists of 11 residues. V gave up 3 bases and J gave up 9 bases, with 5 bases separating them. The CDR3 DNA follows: TGTGCCAGCAGCTTTAGCCGGGAGCTGTTTTTT. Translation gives CASSFSRELFF. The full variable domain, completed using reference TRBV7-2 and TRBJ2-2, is GAGVSQSPSNKVTEKGKDVELRCDPISGHTALYWYRQSLGQGLEFLIYFQGNSAPDKSGLPSDRFSAERTGGSVSTLTIQRTQQEDSAVYLCASSFSRELFFGEGSRLTVL.

The CDR3 protein is CASRGRREALSYNEQFF. The CDR3 coding sequence is TGCGCCAGCAGAGGGCGGCGGGAGGCACTGTCCTACAATGAGCAGTTCTTC. The V and J genes are TRBV5-1 and TRBJ2-1; 8 positions match TRBD2. The ends lost 5 bases at V and 1 base at J; junction bases unmatched: 11. The V gene's germline CDR1 is SGHRS and CDR2 YFSETQ. The CDR3 contains 17 residues.

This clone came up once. CDR3 sequence (DNA): TGTGCCAGCAGTCCCGGCGGCAGAGGCGAGCAGTACTTC. Its protein product is CASSPGGRGEQYF. The rearrangement joins TRBV28 to TRBJ2-7; D unclear. V gave up 5 bases and J gave up 6 bases, with 14 bases separating them. Germline CDR1 and CDR2: MDHEN and SYDVKM. The CDR3 covers 13 residues.